These 19 T cell receptor beta chains were all obtained from the same sample, sequenced in a study of shared clonotypes between healthy human individuals (TCRdb year 2020). Libraries came from the immunoSEQ multiplex PCR assay. Not all clones reach the TCRdb copy of this immuneACCESS table, which keeps in-frame sequences only. Checked studies attribute under half of the gap to unresolved V genes and leave the rest unexplained. The sample table shows about 2,500,000 clones, and around nine tenths are seen once. In total, the top ten clones hold 0.13% to 0.15% of the sample. The sample comprised naive CD4+ T cells sorted from blood. The cell subset or site label on this specimen signifies: CD45RA+ positively selected. All receptors come from a man between 18 and 29 years old in good health.

The chain recombines TRBV18 with TRBJ1-3; TRBD1 might be the D (5 bases). V dropped 8 bases and J dropped 8 bases, with 10 bases sitting between them. CDR3 length: 11 amino acids. CDR1 and CDR2 from the germline V gene are KGHSH and LQKENI. The CDR3 region is CASTQQDTIYF. The CDR3 DNA reads as TGTGCCAGCACCCAACAGGACACCATATATTTT.

On this clone: Different DNA sequences within this sample yield the same CDR3. J is TRBJ1-2 and V is TRBV6-5; no reliable D call. The V end was cut by 0 bases, the J end by 2 bases, with 4 bases between. The CDR3 loop spans 13 amino acids. Germline V lookup: CDR1 MNHEY, CDR2 SVGAGI. CDR3 in amino acids: CASSYSQNYGYTF. CDR3 nucleotides: TGTGCCAGCAGTTACTCCCAGAACTATGGCTACACCTTC.

The chain is built from TRBV13 and TRBJ2-1; no reliable D call. The germline V gene encodes CDR1 PRHDT and CDR2 FYEKMQ (reference sequence). The CDR3 runs to 13 residues. V lost 4 bases, J lost 8 bases, and 12 bases lay in between. The CDR3 sequence: CASSSLSRDEQFF. CDR3 bases: TGTGCCAGCAGCTCGCTTTCTAGGGATGAGCAGTTCTTC.

The V gene is TRBV6-5, the J gene TRBJ2-7, with no clear D. Trimming stripped 8 bases from V and 5 bases from J, with 13 bases between. There are 12 residues in the CDR3. Germline CDR1 MNHEY, CDR2 SVGAGI. In nucleotides, the CDR3 is TGTGCCAGCGGTGCCCAAAAGAACGAGCAGTACTTC. Its protein product is CASGAQKNEQYF.

The chain uses TRBV18 and TRBJ1-4; D uncertain. The CDR3 sequence is 13 residues long. From germline, CDR1 is KGHSH and CDR2 LQKENI. V shed 1 base and J shed 6 bases, with 6 bases lying between them. The CDR3 region has the DNA TGTGCCAGCTCACCACGTCCCGATGAAAAACTGTTTTTT. Its protein product is CASSPRPDEKLFF.

The chain employs TRBV12-5 and TRBJ2-1, with 7 bases fitting TRBD1. Per the germline V gene, CDR1 is LGHNT and CDR2 is FRNRAP. The CDR3 runs 18 residues. V gave up 5 bases and J gave up 0 bases; unmatched junction bases: 13. Written as DNA, the CDR3 is TGTGCTAGTGGTCGCTCAGAGAAGACAGGGAGCTCCTACAATGAGCAGTTCTTC. Translated: CASGRSEKTGSSYNEQFF.

A single count supports this clone. The chain combines TRBV28 with TRBJ1-2; 7 bases are shared with TRBD1. Trimming removed 4 bases from V and 7 bases from J; junction bases left unmatched: 3. CDR3 size: 12 residues. CDR1 is MDHEN, CDR2 SYDVKM, per germline. The CDR3 protein is CASSSQGGGYTF. In DNA form, the CDR3 reads TGTGCCAGCAGTTCTCAGGGGGGTGGCTACACCTTC.

To note about this clone: Other DNA sequences in the same sample also yield this CDR3. The chain couples TRBV10-3 to TRBJ2-1; D ambiguous. Germline CDR1 is ENHRY and CDR2 is SYGVKD. The CDR3 is 16 residues long. Trimming left V 0 bases short and J 1 base short, with 10 bases between. The CDR3 protein is CAISESSGGSYNEQFF. CDR3 DNA: TGTGCCATCAGTGAGTCTTCAGGTGGTTCCTACAATGAGCAGTTCTTC.

The chain joins TRBV7-9 to TRBJ1-6; D is unclear. The CDR3 has 12 residues. Germline V CDR1 and CDR2: SEHNR, FQNEAQ (reference sequence). Trimming cost V 5 bases and J 8 bases, with 7 bases left between them. The CDR3 reads CASSLSYSPLHF. The CDR3 region has the DNA TGTGCCAGCAGCCTAAGTTATTCACCCCTCCACTTT.

Notes on this clone: Other DNA sequences from this sample encode an identical CDR3 as well. The CDR3 protein is CASSPPASGSNEQFF. In DNA, the CDR3 is TGTGCCAGCTCACCACCGGCTAGCGGGAGCAATGAGCAGTTCTTC. The J gene is TRBJ2-1, the V gene TRBV18; 10 bases line up with TRBD2. CDR3 size: 15 residues. CDR1 KGHSH and CDR2 LQKENI come from the germline V gene. With 0 bases clipped from V and 6 bases from J, the junction kept 2 bases outside the gene matches.

The chain uses TRBV19 and TRBJ1-4; D uncertain. Germline lookup yields CDR1 LNHDA and CDR2 SQIVND (reference sequence). The CDR3 contains 14 residues. V dropped 6 bases and J dropped 8 bases, with 16 bases sitting between them. The CDR3, as DNA: TGTGCCAGTAGCCCGCCGGGAACCAACGAAAAACTGTTTTTT. It specifies CASSPPGTNEKLFF.

The V call is TRBV6-1, the J call TRBJ2-7; D unresolved. The germline V gene encodes CDR1 MNHNS and CDR2 SASEGT. V gave up 5 bases and J gave up 3 bases, with 14 bases separating them. The CDR3 has 14 amino acids. CDR3: CASSTHRSSYEQYF. The CDR3 DNA follows: TGTGCCAGCAGTACACATAGGTCCAGCTACGAGCAGTACTTC.

The chain uses TRBV7-2 and TRBJ1-6; 8 bases line up with TRBD1. Looked up from germline, CDR1 is SGHTA and CDR2 is FQGNSA. The CDR3 spans 15 residues. The ends lost 5 bases at V and 10 bases at J; junction bases unmatched: 10. The CDR3 protein is CASSLMGQAISPLHF. The CDR3 DNA is TGTGCCAGCAGCCTTATGGGACAGGCGATCTCACCCCTCCACTTT.

This chain connects TRBV6-6 to TRBJ1-2, with 8 bases fitting TRBD1. The CDR3 extends over 16 amino acids. With 2 bases clipped from V and 2 bases from J, the junction kept 7 bases outside the gene matches. The germline V gene encodes CDR1 MNHNY and CDR2 SVGAGI (reference sequence). CDR3 residues: CASSYTGTGLNYGYTF. The CDR3 DNA follows: TGTGCCAGCAGTTACACCGGGACAGGATTAAACTATGGCTACACCTTC.

The chain is built from TRBV11-3 and TRBJ2-1; D may be TRBD1 (6 bases). The V end was cut by 3 bases, the J end by 9 bases, with 18 bases between. Germline V gene lookup returns CDR1 SGHNT and CDR2 YENEEA. This CDR3 has 15 amino acids. CDR3 coding DNA: TGTGCCAGCAGCTTCGGGACAACGATTCTCCCTGAGCAGTTCTTC. This encodes CASSFGTTILPEQFF.

Only a few counts were recorded for this clone. The J gene is TRBJ1-5, the V gene TRBV30; D is ambiguous. Germline V CDR1 and CDR2: GTSNPN, SVGIG (reference sequence). The germline V and J ends were trimmed by 0 bases and 0 bases, with 9 bases remaining between them. The CDR3 has 15 amino acids. As DNA, the CDR3 is TGTGCCTGGAGTGTTTATGGGGATAGCAATCAGCCCCAGCATTTT. It translates to CAWSVYGDSNQPQHF.

The rearrangement uses TRBV4-3 and TRBJ2-7; 11 nucleotides match TRBD2. This CDR3 is 19 amino acids long. The V segment lost 1 base and the J segment 0 bases; nucleotides outside the gene matches: 11. The germline V gene encodes CDR1 LGHNA and CDR2 YSLEER. This CDR3 reads CASSQGGALAGASSYEQYF. The CDR3 DNA reads as TGCGCCAGCAGCCAAGGTGGGGCACTAGCGGGAGCCAGCTCCTACGAGCAGTACTTC.

DNA of the CDR3: TGTGCCAGCAGCCCCAGCGGGGGGAACTACAATGAGCAGTTCTTC. It specifies CASSPSGGNYNEQFF. The chain links TRBV7-3 to TRBJ2-1, with 9 bases identical to TRBD2. The CDR3 is made up of 15 amino acids. V dropped 5 bases and J dropped 3; count of bases not matched to a gene: 5. From germline, CDR1 is SGHTA and CDR2 FQGTGA.

This chain links TRBV2 with TRBJ2-1; possibly TRBD2 for D (6 bases). CDR1 is SNHLY, CDR2 FYNNEI, per germline. The CDR3 runs to 11 residues. V gave up 7 bases and J gave up 5 bases, with 6 bases separating them. The CDR3 region has the DNA TGTGCCAGCACGGGGGACAATGAGCAGTTCTTC. Amino acid sequence: CASTGDNEQFF.